This entry lists 23 T cell receptor beta chains sequenced from one sample in a study of OX40 agonist ivuxolimab in advanced cancers. Measured with immunoSEQ multiplex PCR; TCRdb has only the in-frame clones, and not every one. The repertoire holds some 77,000 clones, around four fifths seen once, with around 0.76% in the top ten. The sequenced sample was CD4+ or CD8+ T cells sorted from blood, obtained in a trial of the OX40 agonist ivuxolimab. The origin of the receptors is an adult with an advanced solid tumor such as melanoma, head and neck, liver or kidney cancer.

This clone was picked up a small number of times. The rearrangement joins TRBV28 to TRBJ1-1; the match to TRBD1 covers 9 bases. The CDR3 consists of 15 residues. The junction had 14 bases not matched to a gene; V was cut back by 10 bases and J by 5 bases. Germline CDR1 and CDR2: MDHEN and SYDVKM. CDR3 protein: CATHEMGQGTTEAFF. DNA for the CDR3: TGTGCCACCCATGAAATGGGACAGGGAACGACTGAAGCTTTCTTT.

The chain joins TRBV6-5 to TRBJ2-3; 7 nucleotides match TRBD2. This CDR3 is built from 15 residues. The trim removed 4 bases at V and 1 base at J, leaving 5 bases unmatched. Per the germline V gene, CDR1 is MNHEY and CDR2 is SVGAGI. DNA of the CDR3: TGTGCCAGCAGTTTCGGGGGGACTGGCACAGATACGCAGTATTTT. This codes for CASSFGGTGTDTQYF.

The chain links TRBV7-2 to TRBJ1-6; D is undetermined. The germline V and J ends were trimmed by 4 bases and 0 bases, with 13 bases remaining between them. CDR3 length: 17 residues. From germline, CDR1 is SGHTA and CDR2 FQGNSA. Here the CDR3 DNA reads TGTGCCAGCAGCTGGCAGCCTGTGAGCTCCTATAATTCACCCCTCCACTTT. Its protein product is CASSWQPVSSYNSPLHF.

The V call is TRBV28, the J call TRBJ2-5, with a possible D match to TRBD2 (6 bases). This CDR3 is 16 amino acids long. CDR1 is MDHEN and CDR2 is SYDVKM in the germline V gene. V was cut by 4 bases and J by 3 bases, with 18 bases left in between. As DNA, the CDR3 is TGTGCCAGCAGTTCGACACTAGCTTTAAGGGAAGAGACCCAGTACTTC. It is translated as CASSSTLALREETQYF.

The CDR3 region has the DNA TGCGCCAGCAGCCCAGGGGGCGGGGAGCTGTTTTTT. Its protein product is CASSPGGGELFF. The chain couples TRBV5-1 to TRBJ2-2; 7 bases match TRBD1. The germline gives CDR1 SGHRS, CDR2 YFSETQ. The ends lost 4 bases at V and 7 bases at J; junction bases unmatched: 1. The CDR3 spans 12 residues.

This chain links TRBV7-9 with TRBJ1-4; D gene ambiguous. Germline assignment: CDR1 SEHNR and CDR2 FQNEAQ (reference sequence). V lost 5 bases, J lost 3 bases, and 16 bases lay in between. This CDR3 has 16 residues. This chain's CDR3 is CASSRGFGAANEKLFF. In DNA, the CDR3 is TGTGCCAGCAGCCGTGGGTTTGGCGCGGCTAATGAAAAACTGTTTTTT.

This rearrangement joins TRBV6-1 to TRBJ1-5; TRBD1 might be the D (5 bases). The V and J ends lost 0 bases and 2 bases respectively, with 8 bases between them. The CDR3 loop spans 15 amino acids. Per the germline V gene, CDR1 is MNHNS and CDR2 is SASEGT. The CDR3 is CASSEAGQGNQPQHF. Written as DNA, the CDR3 is TGTGCCAGCAGTGAAGCGGGGCAGGGCAATCAGCCCCAGCATTTT.

The chain employs TRBV2 and TRBJ2-7, with 9 bases fitting TRBD1. The CDR3 has 14 residues. Germline V gene sequence: CDR1 SNHLY, CDR2 FYNNEI. V shed 6 bases and J 2 bases; nucleotides not matched to a gene: 5. The CDR3 loop reads CASRGTGKPYEQYF. CDR3 DNA: TGTGCCAGCAGGGGGACAGGGAAACCCTACGAGCAGTACTTC.

The rearrangement uses TRBV12-5 and TRBJ1-3; D perhaps matches TRBD1 (6 bases). V shed 9 bases and J shed 0 bases, with 12 bases lying between them. The CDR3 runs 14 residues. CDR1 is LGHNT and CDR2 is FRNRAP in the germline V gene. As DNA, the CDR3 is TGTGCTAGCTCCAGGGGTAGCTCTGGAAACACCATATATTTT. Protein: CASSRGSSGNTIYF.

This rearrangement joins TRBV7-9 to TRBJ2-7; 7 nucleotides match TRBD2. In germline, CDR1 is SEHNR, CDR2 FQNEAQ (reference sequence). This CDR3 is 14 amino acids long. The trim removed 5 bases at V and 2 bases at J, leaving 6 bases unmatched. This chain's CDR3 is CASSPGTTTYEQYF. For the CDR3, the DNA is TGTGCCAGCAGCCCCGGGACTACCACCTACGAGCAGTACTTC.

The chain carries TRBV5-1 and TRBJ2-7; possibly TRBD1 for D (6 bases). V was shortened by 0 bases and J by 1 base, with 14 bases between the two germline ends. The CDR3 runs 16 residues. Germline CDR1 and CDR2: SGHRS and YFSETQ. The CDR3 here is CASSLALDRSSYEQYF. The CDR3 region has the DNA TGCGCCAGCAGCTTGGCCTTGGACAGAAGTTCCTACGAGCAGTACTTC.

The chain combines TRBV19 with TRBJ1-2; D might be TRBD1 (5 bases). CDR1 and CDR2 from the germline V gene are LNHDA and SQIVND (reference sequence). This CDR3 region has 13 residues. The germline V and J ends were trimmed by 5 bases and 10 bases, with 17 bases remaining between them. The CDR3 coding sequence is TGTGCCAGTAGTCCTTCCAAGGGACGGATCTACACCTTC. This codes for CASSPSKGRIYTF.

The gene calls are TRBV4-3 and TRBJ2-7; 11 bases are shared with TRBD2. V dropped 4 bases and J dropped 5; count of bases not matched to a gene: 4. The CDR3 contains 14 residues. Germline CDR1 reads LGHNA; CDR2 reads YSLEER. The CDR3 sequence is CASSLAGGKNEQYF. CDR3 nucleotides: TGCGCCAGCAGCCTAGCGGGAGGGAAAAACGAGCAGTACTTC.

The chain links TRBV7-2 to TRBJ1-1; D call uncertain. Germline V gene lookup returns CDR1 SGHTA and CDR2 FQGNSA. The CDR3 length is 15 residues. V was pared by 1 base and J by 0 bases, with 9 bases between. The CDR3 DNA sequence: TGTGCCAGCAGCTTAGGTCAGGTGCTGAACACTGAAGCTTTCTTT. Residues: CASSLGQVLNTEAFF.

The rearrangement uses TRBV7-2 and TRBJ2-1; D is perhaps TRBD1 (5 bases). Germline assignment: CDR1 SGHTA and CDR2 FQGNSA. The CDR3 loop spans 14 amino acids. Trimming removed 5 bases at V and 6 bases at J, with 14 bases between. The CDR3 DNA reads TGTGCCAGCAGCACGGTGGGGCTGCCCAATGAGCAGTTCTTC. Translation: CASSTVGLPNEQFF.

The V gene is TRBV27, the J gene TRBJ2-1; TRBD2 aligns across 12 bases. Looked up from germline, CDR1 is MNHEY and CDR2 is SMNVEV (reference sequence). This CDR3 has 17 residues. Trimming took 4 bases from V and 5 from J; bases not matched to a gene: 9. The CDR3 bases are TGTGCCAGCAGTTACTCGTCCGGGACTAGCGGGCACAATGAGCAGTTCTTC. Translating gives CASSYSSGTSGHNEQFF.

This sequence joins TRBV7-6 and TRBJ1-1, with D hard to call. V dropped 1 base and J dropped 4 bases, with 16 bases sitting between them. The CDR3 runs to 16 residues. Germline V CDR1 and CDR2: SGHVS, FNYEAQ. The CDR3 protein is CASSLGGKGVITEAFF. The CDR3 DNA sequence: TGTGCCAGCAGCTTAGGGGGAAAAGGTGTTATCACTGAAGCTTTCTTT.

The rearrangement uses TRBV18 and TRBJ2-5; D not resolved. The J call may be wrong; the DNA end is better matched by TRBJ2-7. This CDR3 spans 13 amino acids. Germline V CDR1 and CDR2: KGHSH, LQKENI. The DNA for the CDR3 is TGTGCCAGCTCACCCAGATCAAAAGGCGAGCAGTACTTC. This gives the protein CASSPRSKGEQYF.

This clone has a single count. The chain joins TRBV7-2 to TRBJ2-7, with 8 bases aligning to TRBD2. Germline loops: CDR1 SGHTA, CDR2 FQGNSA. Unmatched junction bases numbered 4, after V lost 6 bases and J lost 0 bases. This CDR3 region has 14 residues. The CDR3 sequence: CASSSGTSSYEQYF. Written as DNA, the CDR3 is TGTGCCAGCAGTTCCGGGACTAGCTCCTACGAGCAGTACTTC.

The V call is TRBV6-5, the J call TRBJ1-2; maybe TRBD1 (6 bases). Looked up from germline, CDR1 is MNHEY and CDR2 is SVGAGI. Trimming shortened V by 4 bases and J by 3 bases, and 18 bases separated the two germline ends. The CDR3 runs 16 residues. As DNA, the CDR3 is TGTGCCAGCAGTTCTAGAACAGAGGGGGTTTACTATGGCTACACCTTC. Its protein product is CASSSRTEGVYYGYTF.

The chain employs TRBV5-1 and TRBJ2-5; D is unresolved. From germline, CDR1 is SGHRS and CDR2 YFSETQ. V lost 2 bases, J lost 2 bases, and 13 bases lay in between. This CDR3 contains 15 residues. CDR3 sequence: CASSLAQAGQETQYF. CDR3 DNA: TGCGCCAGCAGCTTAGCGCAGGCTGGGCAAGAGACCCAGTACTTC.

The chain combines TRBV28 with TRBJ1-1; D gene uncertain. The CDR3 runs to 16 residues. Trimming left V 6 bases short and J 1 base short, with 18 bases between. Per germline, CDR1 MDHEN and CDR2 SYDVKM. In nucleotides, the CDR3 is TGTGCCAGCAGCATACCGGTGGACGGAGCGAACACTGAAGCTTTCTTT. It encodes CASSIPVDGANTEAFF.

The genes are TRBV30 and TRBJ2-6; D is unresolved. Germline V gives CDR1 GTSNPN, CDR2 SVGIG (reference sequence). With 0 bases removed from V and 4 bases from J, the gap between germline ends came to 4 bases. This CDR3 has 13 amino acids. For the CDR3, the DNA is TGTGCCTGGAGTGTAGGCGGGGCCAACGTCCTGACTTTC. Its translation is CAWSVGGANVLTF.